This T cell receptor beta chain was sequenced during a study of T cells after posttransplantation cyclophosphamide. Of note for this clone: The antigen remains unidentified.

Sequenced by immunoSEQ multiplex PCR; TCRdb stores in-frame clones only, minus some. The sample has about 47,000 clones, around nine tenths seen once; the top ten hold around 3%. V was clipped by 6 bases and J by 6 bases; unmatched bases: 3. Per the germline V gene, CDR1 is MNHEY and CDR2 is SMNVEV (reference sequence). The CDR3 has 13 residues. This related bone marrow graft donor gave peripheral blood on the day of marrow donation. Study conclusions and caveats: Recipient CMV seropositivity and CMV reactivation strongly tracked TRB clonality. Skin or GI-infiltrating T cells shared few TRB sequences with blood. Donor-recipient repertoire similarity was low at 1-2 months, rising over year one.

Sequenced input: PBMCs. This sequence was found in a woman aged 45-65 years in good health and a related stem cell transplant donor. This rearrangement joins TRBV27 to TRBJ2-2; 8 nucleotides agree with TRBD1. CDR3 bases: TGTGCCAGCAGAAACAGGGGGGCCGGGGAGCTGTTTTTT. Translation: CASRNRGAGELFF.